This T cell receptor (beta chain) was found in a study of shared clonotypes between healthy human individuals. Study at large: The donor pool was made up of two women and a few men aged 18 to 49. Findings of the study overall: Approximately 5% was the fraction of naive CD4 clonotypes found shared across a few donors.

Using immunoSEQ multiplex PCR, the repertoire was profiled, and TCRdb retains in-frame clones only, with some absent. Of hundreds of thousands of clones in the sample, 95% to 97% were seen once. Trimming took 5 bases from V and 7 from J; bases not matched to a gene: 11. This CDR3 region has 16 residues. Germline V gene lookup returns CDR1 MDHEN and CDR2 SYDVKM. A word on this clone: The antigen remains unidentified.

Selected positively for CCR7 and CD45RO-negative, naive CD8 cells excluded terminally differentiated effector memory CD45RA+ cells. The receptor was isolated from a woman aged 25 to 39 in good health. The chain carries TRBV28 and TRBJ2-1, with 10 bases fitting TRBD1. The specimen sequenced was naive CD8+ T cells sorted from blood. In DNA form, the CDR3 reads TGTGCCAGCAGTACTCCGGGACAGGGGCGGGCAAATGAGCAGTTCTTC. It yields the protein CASSTPGQGRANEQFF. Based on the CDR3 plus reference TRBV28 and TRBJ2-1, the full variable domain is DVKVTQSSRYLVKRTGEKVFLECVQDMDHENMFWYRQDPGLGLRLIYFSYDVKMKEKGDIPEGYSVSREKKERFSLILESASTNQTSMYLCASSTPGQGRANEQFFGPGTRLTVL.